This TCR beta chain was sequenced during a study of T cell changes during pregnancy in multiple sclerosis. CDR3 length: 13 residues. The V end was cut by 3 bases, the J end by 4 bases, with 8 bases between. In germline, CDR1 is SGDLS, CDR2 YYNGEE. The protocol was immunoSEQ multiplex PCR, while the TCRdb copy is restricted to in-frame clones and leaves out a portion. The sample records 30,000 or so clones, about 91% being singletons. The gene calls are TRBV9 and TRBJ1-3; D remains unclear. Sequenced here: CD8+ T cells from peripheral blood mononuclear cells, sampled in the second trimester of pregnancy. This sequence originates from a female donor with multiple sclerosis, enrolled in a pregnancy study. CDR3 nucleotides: TGTGCCAGCAGCGGCCGAGGGGGAAACACCATATATTTT. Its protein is CASSGRGGNTIYF.